The present TCR beta chain was sequenced within a study of shared clonotypes between healthy human individuals. Sequencing was performed with immunoSEQ multiplex PCR; in TCRdb, only in-frame clones are kept and a portion is missing. Of 2,100,000 or so clones listed, approximately 94% are singletons. J was trimmed by 5 bases and V by 0 bases; bases with no gene match: 8. Germline V gene sequence: CDR1 SGHNT, CDR2 YYREEE (reference sequence). CDR3 length: 16 residues. The chain combines TRBV5-4 with TRBJ2-5; TRBD1 matches at 9 bases. Sequenced sample: naive CD4+ T cells sorted from blood. Described subset: CD45RA+ positively selected. The source of this sequence is a young man in good health. The CDR3: CASSLGPETGGETQYF. CDR3 sequence (DNA): TGTGCCAGCAGCTTGGGCCCGGAGACAGGGGGGGAGACCCAGTACTTC.